Listed below are T cell receptor beta chains from one sample, sequenced in a study of T cells after posttransplantation cyclophosphamide. Some clones are missing from TCRdb's copy, which holds only in-frame ones; the method was immunoSEQ multiplex PCR. The top ten hold about 3.2% of the sample, which has more than 60,000 clones, roughly 95% seen once. Material for sequencing was PBMCs. Every receptor here comes from a woman younger than 45 in good health and a related stem cell transplant donor. CDR3s include the opening cysteine and the closing phenylalanine or tryptophan. The order of the fields is V gene, J gene, D gene, clone size, CDR3 protein, CDR3 DNA. D genes are given only for firm matches. Not all rows give a size; the values are once, few, many and, for expanded clones, a class.

V: TRBV19; J: TRBJ1-1; D: NA; size: NA; CDR3: CASSRQVNTEAFF; DNA: TGTGCCAGTAGTCGACAGGTGAACACTGAAGCTTTCTTT
V: TRBV18; J: TRBJ1-1; D: NA; size: NA; CDR3: CASSPPENTEAFF; DNA: TGTGCCAGCTCACCCCCGGAGAACACTGAAGCTTTCTTT
V: TRBV7-9; J: TRBJ2-1; D: TRBD1; size: NA; CDR3: CASSQGQVVPNEQFF; DNA: TGTGCCAGCAGCCAGGGACAGGTCGTTCCAAATGAGCAGTTCTTC
V: TRBV4-1; J: TRBJ2-3; D: NA; size: NA; CDR3: CASSQGLETDTQYF; DNA: TGCGCCAGCAGCCAAGGGCTAGAGACAGATACGCAGTATTTT
V: TRBV4-3; J: TRBJ2-3; D: NA; size: NA; CDR3: CASSQAGLTDTQYF; DNA: TGCGCCAGCAGCCAGGCGGGGCTCACAGATACGCAGTATTTT
V: TRBV6-1; J: TRBJ1-6; D: NA; size: few; CDR3: CASGSIGQNSPLHF; DNA: TGTGCCAGCGGATCCATCGGGCAGAATTCACCCCTCCACTTT
V: TRBV7-2; J: TRBJ2-2; D: TRBD1; size: NA; CDR3: CASIAGGTGELFF; DNA: TGTGCCAGCATCGCAGGGGGAACCGGGGAGCTGTTTTTT
V: TRBV6-1; J: TRBJ2-1; D: TRBD2; size: NA; CDR3: CASSVSGGDHRNEQFF; DNA: TGTGCCAGCAGTGTTAGCGGGGGGGACCATCGAAATGAGCAGTTCTTC
V: TRBV6-5; J: TRBJ2-7; D: TRBD2; size: NA; CDR3: CASQRGVNSYEQYF; DNA: TGTGCCAGCCAGCGGGGGGTTAACTCCTACGAGCAGTACTTC
V: TRBV7-2; J: TRBJ1-2; D: TRBD1; size: NA; CDR3: CASSPRQGAPGYTF; DNA: TGTGCCAGCAGCCCCCGACAGGGGGCGCCGGGCTACACCTTC
V: TRBV7-2; J: TRBJ2-3; D: NA; size: NA; CDR3: CASSLDGVASTDTQYF; DNA: TGTGCCAGCAGCTTAGATGGGGTAGCGAGCACAGATACGCAGTATTTT
V: TRBV10-3; J: TRBJ1-1; D: NA; size: NA; CDR3: CAISDWGNERTEAFF; DNA: TGTGCCATCAGTGACTGGGGCAACGAGAGGACTGAAGCTTTCTTT
V: TRBV4-1; J: TRBJ1-1; D: TRBD1; size: NA; CDR3: CASSQVAGTGNTEAFF; DNA: TGCGCCAGCAGCCAAGTCGCCGGGACAGGGAACACTGAAGCTTTCTTT
V: TRBV7-9; J: TRBJ1-5; D: NA; size: NA; CDR3: CASSIGGYGNQPQHF; DNA: TGTGCCAGCAGCATAGGGGGGTATGGCAATCAGCCCCAGCATTTT
V: TRBV7-2; J: TRBJ2-3; D: NA; size: NA; CDR3: CASSLLGVLGTDTQYF; DNA: TGTGCCAGCAGCTTACTTGGGGTCCTGGGGACAGATACGCAGTATTTT
V: TRBV7-6; J: TRBJ1-3; D: NA; size: NA; CDR3: CASSLATAGAGNTIYF; DNA: TGTGCCAGCAGCTTAGCAACGGCAGGGGCTGGAAACACCATATATTTT
V: TRBV7-2; J: TRBJ2-7; D: NA; size: NA; CDR3: CASSLGTNSYEQYF; DNA: TGTGCCAGCAGCTTAGGGACCAACTCCTACGAGCAGTACTTC
V: TRBV6-5; J: TRBJ2-7; D: NA; size: NA; CDR3: CASFGGSYEQYF; DNA: TGTGCCAGCTTCGGGGGATCGTACGAGCAGTACTTC
V: TRBV4-3; J: TRBJ1-2; D: NA; size: NA; CDR3: CASSQDLTRGGAYGYTF; DNA: TGCGCCAGCAGCCAAGACTTAACTCGGGGAGGGGCCTATGGCTACACCTTC
V: TRBV6-1; J: TRBJ1-1; D: NA; size: NA; CDR3: CASSVRTSGTEAFF; DNA: TGTGCCAGCAGTGTCAGGACCTCCGGGACTGAAGCTTTCTTT
V: TRBV4-3; J: TRBJ2-3; D: TRBD1; size: once; CDR3: CASSRLTGGDTQYF; DNA: TGCGCCAGCAGCAGACTGACAGGGGGAGATACGCAGTATTTT
V: TRBV5-4; J: TRBJ1-1; D: NA; size: NA; CDR3: CASSIDTNTEAFF; DNA: TGTGCCAGCAGCATTGACACGAACACTGAAGCTTTCTTT